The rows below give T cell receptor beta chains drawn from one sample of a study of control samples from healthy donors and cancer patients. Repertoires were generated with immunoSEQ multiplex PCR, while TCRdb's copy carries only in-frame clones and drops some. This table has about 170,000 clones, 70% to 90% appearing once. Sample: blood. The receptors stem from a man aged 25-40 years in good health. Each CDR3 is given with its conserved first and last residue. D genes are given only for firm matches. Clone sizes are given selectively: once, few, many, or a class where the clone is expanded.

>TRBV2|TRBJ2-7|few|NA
CASSELTYEQYF
TGTGCCAGCAGTGAATTGACCTACGAGCAGTACTTC
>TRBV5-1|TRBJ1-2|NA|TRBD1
CASSLGQGRTYGYTF
TGCGCCAGCAGCCTCGGACAGGGAAGGACCTATGGCTACACCTTC
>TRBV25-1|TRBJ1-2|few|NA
CASSDGGYGYTF
TGTGCCAGCAGTGATGGGGGGTATGGCTACACCTTC
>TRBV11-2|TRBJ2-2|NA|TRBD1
CATHRDSSNTGELFF
TGTGCCACCCACCGGGACAGCTCGAACACCGGGGAGCTGTTTTTT
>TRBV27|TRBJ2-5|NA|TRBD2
CASSPSGTSVSTQYF
TGTGCCAGCAGCCCCTCCGGGACTAGCGTCAGCACCCAGTACTTC
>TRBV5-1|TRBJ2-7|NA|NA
CASSLAEGSYEQYF
TGCGCCAGCAGCTTGGCAGAGGGCTCCTACGAGCAGTACTTC
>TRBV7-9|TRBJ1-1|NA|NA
CASSPPRKGGTEAFF
TGTGCCAGCAGCCCTCCTCGCAAGGGCGGCACTGAAGCTTTCTTT
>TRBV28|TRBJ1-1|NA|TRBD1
CASSQTGQLGLEAFF
TGTGCCAGCAGTCAGACGGGACAGCTAGGCCTTGAAGCTTTCTTT
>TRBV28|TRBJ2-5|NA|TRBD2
CASSLLSGGVKTQYF
TGTGCCAGCAGTTTACTCAGCGGGGGCGTGAAGACCCAGTACTTC
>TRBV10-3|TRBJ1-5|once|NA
CAISESWGVGNQPQHF
TGTGCCATCAGTGAGTCTTGGGGCGTCGGCAATCAGCCCCAGCATTTT
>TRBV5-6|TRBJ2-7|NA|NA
CASTKWTLYEQYF
TGTGCCAGCACAAAATGGACTCTCTACGAGCAGTACTTC
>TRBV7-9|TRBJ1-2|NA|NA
CASSLVGGSGPYGYTF
TGTGCCAGCAGCTTAGTAGGTGGTTCGGGCCCCTATGGCTACACCTTC
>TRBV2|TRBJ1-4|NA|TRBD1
CASRGTAATNEKLFF
TGTGCCAGCAGGGGGACAGCAGCAACTAATGAAAAACTGTTTTTT
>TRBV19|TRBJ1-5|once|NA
CASSISTSNQPQHF
TGTGCCAGTAGTATAAGTACGAGCAATCAGCCCCAGCATTTT
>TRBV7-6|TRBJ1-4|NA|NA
CASSSNPINQRRVGEKLFF
TGTGCCAGCAGCTCTAATCCGATCAACCAACGACGGGTAGGTGAAAAACTGTTTTTT
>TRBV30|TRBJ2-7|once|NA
CAWSVRVDLSVYYEQYF
TGTGCCTGGAGTGTACGGGTAGACCTCTCGGTTTATTACGAGCAGTACTTC
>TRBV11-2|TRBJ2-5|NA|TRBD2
CASSLYQRGGQETQYF
TGTGCCAGCAGCTTATACCAGCGGGGGGGCCAAGAGACCCAGTACTTC
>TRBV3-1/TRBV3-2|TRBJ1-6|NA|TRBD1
CASSQAQGGSPLHF
TGTGCCAGCAGCCAAGCACAGGGGGGTTCACCCCTCCACTTT
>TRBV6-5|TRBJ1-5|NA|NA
CASSQGNGQPQHF
TGTGCCAGCAGTCAGGGAAACGGCCAGCCCCAGCATTTT
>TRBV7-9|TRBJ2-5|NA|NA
CASSLGSVQETQYF
TGTGCCAGCAGCTTGGGCTCGGTCCAAGAGACCCAGTACTTC
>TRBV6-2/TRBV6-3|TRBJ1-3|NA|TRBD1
CASSYGRGDSGNTIYF
TGTGCCAGCAGTTACGGCAGGGGGGACTCTGGAAACACCATATATTTT
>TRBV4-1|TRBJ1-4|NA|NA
CASSQTGTNEKLFF
TGCGCCAGCAGCCAAACCGGGACTAATGAAAAACTGTTTTTT
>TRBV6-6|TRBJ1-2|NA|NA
CASSDRTGANYGYTF
TGTGCCAGCTCTGACAGGACGGGGGCAAACTATGGCTACACCTTC
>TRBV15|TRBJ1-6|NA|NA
CATSSRAYFSPLHF
TGTGCCACCAGCAGCAGGGCCTATTTTTCACCCCTCCACTTT
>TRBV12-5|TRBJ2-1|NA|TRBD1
CASGWGQGVYEQFF
TGTGCTAGTGGTTGGGGACAGGGGGTTTATGAGCAGTTCTTC
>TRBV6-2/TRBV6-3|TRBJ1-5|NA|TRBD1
CASSYTGGHSNQPQHF
TGTGCCAGCAGTTATACAGGGGGACATAGCAATCAGCCCCAGCATTTT
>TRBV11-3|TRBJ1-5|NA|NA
CASSLVPTWHSNQPQHF
TGTGCCAGCAGCTTAGTCCCCACGTGGCATAGCAATCAGCCCCAGCATTTT
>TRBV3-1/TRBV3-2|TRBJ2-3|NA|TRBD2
CASSQMGLAKSSTDTQYF
TGTGCCAGCAGCCAAATGGGACTAGCCAAATCTAGCACAGATACGCAGTATTTT
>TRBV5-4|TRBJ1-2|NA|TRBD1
CASSLQQGAYGYTF
TGTGCCAGCAGCTTGCAACAGGGGGCATATGGCTACACCTTC
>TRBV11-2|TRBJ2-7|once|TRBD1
CASSLVRDRSYEQYF
TGTGCCAGCAGCTTAGTACGGGACAGATCCTACGAGCAGTACTTC
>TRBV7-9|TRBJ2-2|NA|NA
CASSPRRDTGELFF
TGTGCCAGCAGCCCACGGCGCGACACCGGGGAGCTGTTTTTT
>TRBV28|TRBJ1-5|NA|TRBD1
CASGTDRPQHF
TGTGCCAGCGGGACAGATCGGCCCCAGCATTTT
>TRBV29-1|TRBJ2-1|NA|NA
CSVGDGNYNEQFF
TGCAGCGTTGGGGATGGTAACTACAATGAGCAGTTCTTC
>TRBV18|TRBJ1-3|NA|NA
CASSSGMASSGNTIYF
TGTGCCAGCTCGTCAGGAATGGCGAGCTCTGGAAACACCATATATTTT
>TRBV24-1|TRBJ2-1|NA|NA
CATSAVPGSYNEQFF
TGTGCCACCAGTGCCGTCCCTGGATCCTACAATGAGCAGTTCTTC
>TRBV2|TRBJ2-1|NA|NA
CASSEAKPSEQFF
TGTGCCAGCAGTGAAGCGAAGCCGTCGGAGCAGTTCTTC
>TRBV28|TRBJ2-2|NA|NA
CATSGGRRRELFF
TGTGCCACCTCGGGGGGCAGGCGGCGGGAGCTGTTTTTT
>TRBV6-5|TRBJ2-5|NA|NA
CASSTLLRTETQYF
TGTGCCAGCAGTACCCTCCTCAGGACGGAGACCCAGTACTTC
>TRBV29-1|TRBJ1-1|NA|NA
CSAGDDHTEAFF
TGCAGCGCAGGGGACGATCACACTGAAGCTTTCTTT
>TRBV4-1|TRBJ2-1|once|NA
CASSQTGPAGEQFF
TGCGCCAGCAGCCAAACGGGGCCAGCGGGCGAGCAGTTCTTC
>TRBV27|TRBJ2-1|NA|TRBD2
CASSPRTSGSIGSYNEQFF
TGTGCCAGCAGTCCCCGGACTAGCGGGAGTATTGGGTCCTACAATGAGCAGTTCTTC